The TCR beta chain described here comes from a study of CD4+ T cells in melanoma. Findings and caveats of the study: Reportedly, melanoma neoantigen-specific CD4+ T cells showed varied differentiation states.

Produced via immunoSEQ multiplex PCR; TCRdb's table is partial and in-frame only. Here the sample spans more than 13,000 clones, 75% to 90% being singletons. With respect to this clone: Its antigen is still unknown.

This TCR came from a human donor with melanoma. The sequenced sample consisted of cells from a culture (not recorded whether cultured in vitro).

The CDR3 coding sequence is TGTGCCAGTAGATCCCGGGGGGGGAACACTGAAGCTTTCTTT. This gives the protein CASRSRGGNTEAFF. This chain uses TRBV19 with TRBJ1-1; TRBD1 might be the D (5 bases). Trimming removed 6 bases at V and 1 base at J, with 12 bases between. The CDR3 has 14 amino acids. Germline V gene sequence: CDR1 LNHDA, CDR2 SQIVND (reference sequence).